Listed here are 17 T cell receptor beta chains from one sample, sequenced in a study of blood T cell repertoires in COVID-19. The repertoire was sequenced with immunoSEQ multiplex PCR; TCRdb's copy has only in-frame clones and lacks some. The data contain 150,000 to 200,000 clones, roughly four fifths of them seen just once; the ten biggest clones take up approximately 5.4%. Input material: peripheral blood. All receptors come from a woman aged 25 to 39 with acute or convalescent COVID-19.

The V and J genes are TRBV19 and TRBJ2-5; maybe TRBD1 (5 bases). V was shortened by 5 bases and J by 2 bases, with 12 bases between the two germline ends. CDR1 is LNHDA, CDR2 SQIVND, per germline (reference sequence). This CDR3 comprises 14 residues. In DNA form, the CDR3 reads TGTGCCAGTAGTCTCACCGACAGTCAAGAGACCCAGTACTTC. Protein: CASSLTDSQETQYF.

This rearrangement joins TRBV20-1 to TRBJ2-7; D may be TRBD1 (5 bases). This CDR3 contains 11 residues. CDR1 and CDR2 (germline): DFQATT, SNEGSKA (reference sequence). Trimming removed 5 bases from V and 4 bases from J, with 9 bases in between. CDR3 DNA sequence: TGCAGTGCTCTGACAGTATACGAGCAGTACTTC. Translated, it gives CSALTVYEQYF.

This chain uses TRBV7-2 with TRBJ2-7; TRBD2 might be the D (6 bases). From germline, CDR1 is SGHTA and CDR2 FQGNSA. Trimming took off 4 bases at V and 6 bases at J, with 13 bases between the two ends. The CDR3 covers 13 residues. CDR3 sequence (DNA): TGTGCCAGCAGCTCCCGACTAGTCCGCGAGCAGTACTTC. Amino acids: CASSSRLVREQYF. Looking up the rest from reference TRBV7-2 and TRBJ2-7 gives the full variable domain: GAGVSQSPSNKVTEKGKDVELRCDPISGHTALYWYRQSLGQGLEFLIYFQGNSAPDKSGLPSDRFSAERTGGSVSTLTIQRTQQEDSAVYLCASSSRLVREQYFGPGTRLTVT.

The chain combines TRBV30 with TRBJ2-5; D might be TRBD2 (6 bases). V lost 0 bases and J lost 3, with 14 bases in between. The CDR3 totals 15 residues. Germline V gene data show CDR1 as GTSNPN and CDR2 as SVGIG (reference sequence). CDR3: CAWSVLAGTEETQYF. The CDR3 DNA sequence: TGTGCCTGGAGTGTACTGGCGGGAACGGAAGAGACCCAGTACTTC.

V gene TRBV5-4 combines with J gene TRBJ1-6; D may be TRBD1 (6 bases). The length of the CDR3 is 15 residues. Germline-derived CDR1 and CDR2 are SGHNT and YYREEE (reference sequence). V lost 4 bases and J lost 10, with 18 bases in between. The CDR3, as DNA: TGTGCCAGCAGCGTACAGGGTTTTGGCCAATCACCCCTCCACTTT. Its protein is CASSVQGFGQSPLHF. Variable domain in full (rest from reference TRBV5-4 and TRBJ1-6): ETGVTQSPTHLIKTRGQQVTLRCSSQSGHNTVSWYQQALGQGPQFIFQYYREEENGRGNFPPRFSGLQFPNYSSELNVNALELDDSALYLCASSVQGFGQSPLHFGNGTRLTVT.

This clone was seen many times. J is TRBJ2-4 and V is TRBV5-5; D uncertain. Germline-derived CDR1 and CDR2 are SGHKS and YYEKEE (reference sequence). The CDR3 loop spans 17 amino acids. The V end lost 0 bases, the J end lost 0 bases, and 13 bases lay between the germline ends. CDR3 in amino acids: CASSLGGGGVAKNIQYF. CDR3 DNA sequence: TGTGCCAGCAGCTTGGGAGGTGGTGGTGTAGCCAAAAACATTCAGTACTTC.

The chain combines TRBV29-1 with TRBJ1-1; 7 bases fit TRBD1. Germline CDR1 SQVTM, CDR2 ANQGSEA. Unmatched junction bases numbered 11, after V lost 6 bases and J lost 1 base. This CDR3 has 15 amino acids. The CDR3, as DNA: TGCAGCGTCCAGACAGGGTGGGCAAAGAACACTGAAGCTTTCTTT. This gives the protein CSVQTGWAKNTEAFF.

The gene calls are TRBV7-9 and TRBJ2-4, with TRBD2 identical over 10 bases. CDR3 length: 16 residues. CDR1 is SEHNR and CDR2 is FQNEAQ in the germline V gene (reference sequence). The V segment lost 3 bases and the J segment 3 bases; nucleotides outside the gene matches: 5. This CDR3 is CASSFYGLADKNIQYF. The CDR3 DNA is TGTGCCAGCAGCTTTTATGGACTAGCGGACAAAAACATTCAGTACTTC.

This clone was recorded once. In nucleotides, the CDR3 is TGTGCCAGCAGCTGGGGCTTGAGCGGGAGTGGAAATGAGCAGTTCTTC. Translating gives CASSWGLSGSGNEQFF. This chain joins TRBV5-6 and TRBJ2-1; 8 bases match TRBD2. CDR1 SGHDT and CDR2 YYEEEE come from the germline V gene. With V trimmed by 3 bases and J by 7 bases, 12 bases remained unmatched. The CDR3 is 16 residues long.

This chain joins TRBV19 and TRBJ2-3, with D possibly being TRBD2 (6 bases). The CDR3 totals 16 residues. The V end lost 3 bases, the J end lost 3 bases, and 16 bases lay between the germline ends. The germline CDR1 and CDR2 sequences are LNHDA and SQIVND (reference sequence). Here the CDR3 DNA reads TGTGCCAGTAGTATCCCGGGCCCGGGGAGGACAGATACGCAGTATTTT. This sequence encodes CASSIPGPGRTDTQYF.

This chain uses TRBV28 with TRBJ1-6; D might be TRBD1 (5 bases). V lost 4 bases and J 3 bases, leaving 10 bases between the germline ends. The length of the CDR3 is 15 residues. Germline V gene data show CDR1 as MDHEN and CDR2 as SYDVKM. The CDR3 protein is CASSSGGNYNSPLHF. In DNA form, the CDR3 reads TGTGCCAGCAGTTCGGGGGGAAACTATAATTCACCCCTCCACTTT.

As to this clone: Other DNA sequences in the same sample also yield this CDR3. The rearrangement uses TRBV15 and TRBJ1-4; D call uncertain. Between the trimmed V and J ends, which lost 3 bases and 3 bases, there was a span of 5 bases. The CDR3 sequence is 13 residues long. CDR1 is LNHNV and CDR2 is YYDKDF in the germline V gene (reference sequence). The CDR3 is CATSRVANEKLFF. In DNA form, the CDR3 reads TGTGCCACCAGCAGGGTAGCTAATGAAAAACTGTTTTTT.

The chain links TRBV29-1 to TRBJ2-1, with unresolved D. The CDR3 runs to 14 residues. Trimming took 4 bases from V and 8 from J, leaving 18 bases between them. Germline assignment: CDR1 SQVTM and CDR2 ANQGSEA. The CDR3: CSVVNRVVGDEQFF. CDR3 in DNA: TGCAGCGTTGTAAACCGGGTCGTAGGCGATGAGCAGTTCTTC.

The gene calls are TRBV10-3 and TRBJ2-3; D remains unclear. Germline values: CDR1 ENHRY, CDR2 SYGVKD. V was shortened by 0 bases and J by 2 bases, with 15 bases between the two germline ends. The CDR3 length is 17 residues. CDR3 DNA: TGTGCCATCAGTGAGTCGGGCCTTCAAATGAACACAGATACGCAGTATTTT. Amino acids: CAISESGLQMNTDTQYF.

This clone was counted only a few times. This rearrangement joins TRBV11-3 to TRBJ1-1, with D possibly matching TRBD1 (5 bases). CDR3 size: 12 residues. Germline CDR1 reads SGHNT; CDR2 reads YENEEA. V was shortened by 1 base and J by 11 bases, with 11 bases between the two germline ends. The CDR3 DNA reads as TGTGCCAGCAGCTTAGGGAGGGGAGGCGCTTTCTTT. This encodes CASSLGRGGAFF. The full variable domain, its missing parts supplied by reference TRBV11-3 and TRBJ1-1, is EAGVVQSPRYKIIEKKQPVAFWCNPISGHNTLYWYLQNLGQGPELLIRYENEEAVDDSQLPKDRFSAERLKGVDSTLKIQPAELGDSAVYLCASSLGRGGAFFGQGTRLTVV.

The V gene is TRBV28, the J gene TRBJ2-1, with 16 bases fitting TRBD2. The V segment lost 2 bases and the J segment 0 bases; nucleotides outside the gene matches: 10. CDR3 length: 21 residues. Per the germline V gene, CDR1 is MDHEN and CDR2 is SYDVKM. The CDR3 loop is CASSLPPPGLAGGPSYNEQFF. The CDR3 DNA reads as TGTGCCAGCAGTTTACCTCCGCCGGGACTAGCGGGGGGGCCCTCCTACAATGAGCAGTTCTTC.

The rearrangement uses TRBV28 and TRBJ2-1, with 8 bases aligning to TRBD2. The CDR3 covers 17 residues. J lost 3 bases, V lost 6 bases, and 13 bases had no gene match. The germline V gene encodes CDR1 MDHEN and CDR2 SYDVKM. The CDR3 bases are TGTGCCAGCAGCGGCCGATATAGCGGGGCCCACTACAATGAGCAGTTCTTC. Its protein is CASSGRYSGAHYNEQFF.